The clone carrying this TCR beta chain was counted once. A much larger clonotype is one base distant, so this may be a read error. The data originate from a study of tumor-infiltrating lymphocytes in primary liver carcinoma. Study details: Surgical resection treated primary liver carcinoma in the patients. Regardless of tissue type, samples showed similar yields of roughly 3.65 to 8 million productive TCRbeta reads.

The CDR3 has 11 amino acids. Trimming removed 6 bases at V and 5 bases at J, with 11 bases between. Germline V gene sequence: CDR1 SQVTM, CDR2 ANQGSEA. The researchers produced TCR beta cDNA from roughly 550 ng total RNA with a constant-region primer. Each TCR beta library was derived from three nested multiplex PCR rounds that employed slightly modified ARM-PCR. The study ran its first two PCR rounds for around 10 cycles each, using TRBV1-TRBV30 forward primers and a C-beta reverse primer. TCRdb independently ran MiXCR on the multiplex PCR reads; one entry per CDR3 protein. The profile covers 250,000 to 350,000 distinct CDR3 sequences, with roughly 60% appearing a single time and about 15% taken by the ten largest. The source of the blood RNA was unsorted whole blood, and germline DNA was extracted as well.

The specimen sequenced was peripheral blood. The chain employs TRBV29-1 and TRBJ2-7; D perhaps matches TRBD2 (5 bases). The TCR originated in a woman between 25 and 40 years old with primary liver carcinoma and hepatitis B virus infection. The CDR3 loop reads CSVREGHEQYF. The CDR3 nucleotides are TGCAGCGTCCGAGAGGGCCACGAGCAGTACTTC.